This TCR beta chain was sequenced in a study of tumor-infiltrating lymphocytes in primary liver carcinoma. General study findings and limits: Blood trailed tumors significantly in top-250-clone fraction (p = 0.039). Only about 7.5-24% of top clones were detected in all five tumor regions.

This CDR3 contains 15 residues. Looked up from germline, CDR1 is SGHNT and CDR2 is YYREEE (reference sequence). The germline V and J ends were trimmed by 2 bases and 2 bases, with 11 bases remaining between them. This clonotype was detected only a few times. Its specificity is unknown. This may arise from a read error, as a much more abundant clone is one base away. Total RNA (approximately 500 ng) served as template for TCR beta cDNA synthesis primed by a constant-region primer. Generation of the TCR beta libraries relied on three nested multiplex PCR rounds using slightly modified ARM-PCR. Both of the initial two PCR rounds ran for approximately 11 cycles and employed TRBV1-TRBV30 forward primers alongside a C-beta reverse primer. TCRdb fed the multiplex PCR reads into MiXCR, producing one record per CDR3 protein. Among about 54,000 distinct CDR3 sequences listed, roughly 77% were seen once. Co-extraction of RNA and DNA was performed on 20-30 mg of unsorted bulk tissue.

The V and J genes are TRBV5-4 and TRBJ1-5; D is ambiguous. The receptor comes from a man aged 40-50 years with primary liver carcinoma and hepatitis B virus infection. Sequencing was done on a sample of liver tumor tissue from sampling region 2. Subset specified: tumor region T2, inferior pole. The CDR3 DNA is TGTGCCAGCAGCTTCGGCTGGAGAGGCAATCAGCCCCAGCATTTT. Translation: CASSFGWRGNQPQHF.